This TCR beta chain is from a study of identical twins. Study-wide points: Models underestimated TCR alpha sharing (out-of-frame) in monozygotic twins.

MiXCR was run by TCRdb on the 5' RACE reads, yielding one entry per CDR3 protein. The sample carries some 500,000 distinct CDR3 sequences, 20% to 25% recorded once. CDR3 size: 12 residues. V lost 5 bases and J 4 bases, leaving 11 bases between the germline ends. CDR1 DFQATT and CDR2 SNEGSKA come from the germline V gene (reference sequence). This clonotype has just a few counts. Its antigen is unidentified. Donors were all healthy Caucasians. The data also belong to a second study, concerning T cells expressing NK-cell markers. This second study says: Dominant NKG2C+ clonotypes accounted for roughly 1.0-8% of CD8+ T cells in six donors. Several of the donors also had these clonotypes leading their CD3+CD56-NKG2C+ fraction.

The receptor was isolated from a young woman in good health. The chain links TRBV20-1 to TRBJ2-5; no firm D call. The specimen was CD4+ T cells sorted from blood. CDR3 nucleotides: TGCAGTGCTCCGAATATTAGAGAGACCCAGTACTTC. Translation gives CSAPNIRETQYF.